The 31 T cell receptor beta chains reported below all come from one sample, sequenced in a study of CD8+ T cells in alopecia areata. Extracted RNA was reverse transcribed, and the resulting cDNA served as sequencing template. Repertoires were generated with immunoSEQ multiplex PCR, while TCRdb's copy carries only in-frame clones and drops some. The data show 160,000 or so clones, 67% seen once. The starting material was CD8+ T cells sorted from blood, obtained at week 0. These receptors all come from a human donor with alopecia areata.

This clone occurred a few times. The chain joins TRBV7-3 to TRBJ2-3; 8 bases fit TRBD1. Germline-derived CDR1 and CDR2 are SGHTA and FQGTGA. CDR3 size: 14 residues. V was pared by 5 bases and J by 1 base, with 2 bases of the junction left unmatched. The CDR3 region is CASSGQGGTDTQYF. As DNA, the CDR3 is TGTGCCAGCAGCGGACAGGGTGGCACAGATACGCAGTATTTT.

This sequence joins TRBV30 and TRBJ1-6, with D tentatively TRBD1 (5 bases). The CDR3 has 12 amino acids. Germline V gene lookup returns CDR1 GTSNPN and CDR2 SVGIG (reference sequence). V lost 5 bases, J lost 14 bases, and 16 bases lay in between. Written as DNA, the CDR3 is TGTGCCTGGGTTCCGGGGACTGGTACCCTCCACTTT. Protein sequence: CAWVPGTGTLHF.

In this sample, this clone turned up a few times. This CDR3 reads CASSQGAGGTYEQYF. The CDR3 bases are TGCGCCAGCAGCCAAGGGGCGGGGGGGACCTACGAGCAGTACTTC. The chain employs TRBV4-1 and TRBJ2-7, with TRBD2 matching 9 bases. Germline trimming cut 1 base from V and 2 bases from J; bases unmatched to any gene: 3. Germline CDR1 reads MGHRA; CDR2 reads YSYEKL. The CDR3 runs 15 residues.

Note on this clone: Other nucleotide sequences in the sample specify the same CDR3. The V and J genes are TRBV19 and TRBJ1-6; no clear D. Germline values: CDR1 LNHDA, CDR2 SQIVND (reference sequence). The CDR3 loop spans 12 amino acids. The V gene lost 1 base and the J gene lost 9 bases, with 4 bases spanning the gap. As DNA, the CDR3 is TGTGCCAGTAGTATAGGGGGTTCACCCCTCCACTTT. The encoded protein is CASSIGGSPLHF. Filled out from reference TRBV19 and TRBJ1-6, the complete variable domain reads DGGITQSPKYLFRKEGQNVTLSCEQNLNHDAMYWYRQDPGQGLRLIYYSQIVNDFQKGDIAEGYSVSREKKESFPLTVTSAQKNPTAFYLCASSIGGSPLHFGNGTRLTVT.

The sample holds one count of this clone. The V call is TRBV7-9, the J call TRBJ2-7, with D unclear. The CDR3 contains 13 residues. CDR1 is SEHNR and CDR2 is FQNEAQ in the germline V gene (reference sequence). Trimming shortened V by 5 bases and J by 3 bases, and 11 bases separated the two germline ends. The DNA of the CDR3 is TGTGCCAGCAGCCCGGAAGATCGCTACGAGCAGTACTTC. This sequence encodes CASSPEDRYEQYF.

J is TRBJ2-1 and V is TRBV13; 8 bases agree with TRBD2. Germline V gene lookup returns CDR1 PRHDT and CDR2 FYEKMQ (reference sequence). J gave up 1 base and V 4 bases, and 0 bases lay outside the gene matches. CDR3 length: 14 amino acids. The DNA of the CDR3 is TGTGCCAGCAGCTCGGGGGGGTCCTACAATGAGCAGTTCTTC. The encoded protein is CASSSGGSYNEQFF.

The gene calls are TRBV4-1 and TRBJ2-7; D unresolved. With 0 bases removed from V and 0 bases from J, the gap between germline ends came to 12 bases. Germline V gene data show CDR1 as MGHRA and CDR2 as YSYEKL. There are 16 residues in the CDR3. CDR3 sequence: CASSQDTDETSYEQYF. The CDR3 nucleotides are TGCGCCAGCAGCCAAGATACAGACGAAACCTCCTACGAGCAGTACTTC.

The J gene is TRBJ2-2, the V gene TRBV2; D is perhaps TRBD2 (6 bases). CDR3 length: 12 amino acids. Trimming pared 7 bases from V and 6 bases from J, leaving 9 bases between. The germline V gene encodes CDR1 SNHLY and CDR2 FYNNEI. CDR3 bases: TGTGCCAGCATCCGGGACTCCGGGGAGCTGTTTTTT. It specifies CASIRDSGELFF.

This rearrangement joins TRBV4-1 to TRBJ1-4, with no clear D. The ends were cut back, 4 bases at V and 8 bases at J, with 17 bases in the middle. This CDR3 has 15 residues. Looked up from germline, CDR1 is MGHRA and CDR2 is YSYEKL. As DNA, the CDR3 is TGCGCCAGCAGCCGGTCCGAAACGGTGGACGAAAAACTGTTTTTT. Protein sequence: CASSRSETVDEKLFF.

This sequence joins TRBV5-6 and TRBJ1-1, with 9 bases fitting TRBD1. The germline gives CDR1 SGHDT, CDR2 YYEEEE. J gave up 6 bases and V 4 bases, and 10 bases lay outside the gene matches. The length of the CDR3 is 15 residues. CDR3 loop: CASSAEGTGKSEAFF. CDR3 bases: TGTGCCAGCAGCGCGGAAGGGACAGGGAAGTCTGAAGCTTTCTTT.

The chain combines TRBV19 with TRBJ2-2; D uncertain. The CDR3 length is 15 residues. Germline V gene sequence: CDR1 LNHDA, CDR2 SQIVND (reference sequence). V lost 3 bases to trimming and J lost 2 bases, with 10 bases between them. The CDR3 DNA reads TGTGCCAGTAGTATCGCTTCGCGCAACACCGGGGAGCTGTTTTTT. Translated: CASSIASRNTGELFF. Full variable domain (rest looked up from reference TRBV19 and TRBJ2-2): DGGITQSPKYLFRKEGQNVTLSCEQNLNHDAMYWYRQDPGQGLRLIYYSQIVNDFQKGDIAEGYSVSREKKESFPLTVTSAQKNPTAFYLCASSIASRNTGELFFGEGSRLTVL.

The rearrangement uses TRBV27 and TRBJ1-1; a weak D match, TRBD1 (6 bases). The CDR3 sequence is 19 residues long. The V gene lost 0 bases and the J gene lost 0 bases, with 20 bases spanning the gap. CDR1 and CDR2 (germline): MNHEY, SMNVEV (reference sequence). This CDR3 reads CASSLSSGGGAFMNTEAFF. The DNA for the CDR3 is TGTGCCAGCAGTTTATCCTCGGGAGGGGGGGCTTTCATGAACACTGAAGCTTTCTTT.

In this sample, this clone turned up once. The V gene is TRBV15, the J gene TRBJ2-1; D is tentatively TRBD1 or TRBD2 (6 bases each). The CDR3 loop spans 12 amino acids. Germline CDR1 LNHNV, CDR2 YYDKDF (reference sequence). Between the trimmed V and J ends, which lost 1 base and 10 bases, there was a span of 8 bases. The CDR3: CATSRGGTEQFF. CDR3 bases: TGTGCCACCAGCAGAGGCGGGACAGAGCAGTTCTTC.

This chain links TRBV29-1 with TRBJ2-2, with D perhaps given as TRBD1 or TRBD2 (5 bases each). This CDR3 contains 13 residues. Germline assignment: CDR1 SQVTM and CDR2 ANQGSEA. Trimming left V 6 bases short and J 6 bases short, with 14 bases between. This CDR3 is CSVPGPTPGELFF. CDR3 in DNA: TGCAGCGTGCCGGGACCAACGCCCGGGGAGCTGTTTTTT.

The V call is TRBV5-6, the J call TRBJ2-7; 13 bases map to TRBD2. V was clipped by 2 bases and J by 4 bases; unmatched bases: 0. The CDR3 runs 14 residues. Per the germline V gene, CDR1 is SGHDT and CDR2 is YYEEEE. The CDR3 bases are TGTGCCAGCAGCTTACTAGCGGGGGGGTACGAGCAGTACTTC. Encoded protein: CASSLLAGGYEQYF.

The chain has TRBV25-1 and TRBJ2-2, with no clear D. This CDR3 has 16 amino acids. V lost 1 base and J 3 bases, leaving 12 bases between the germline ends. Germline CDR1 and CDR2: MGHDK and SYGVNS. CDR3 residues: CASSEFFHIDTGELFF. Here the CDR3 DNA reads TGTGCCAGCAGTGAATTTTTTCACATTGACACCGGGGAGCTGTTTTTT.

In this sample, this clone turned up a few times. J is TRBJ2-5 and V is TRBV5-1, with 8 bases matching TRBD2. This CDR3 region has 16 residues. Germline trimming cut 2 bases from V and 2 bases from J; bases unmatched to any gene: 8. The V gene's germline CDR1 is SGHRS and CDR2 YFSETQ. CDR3 protein: CASSLRAGGPQETQYF. The CDR3 DNA sequence: TGCGCCAGCAGCTTACGTGCGGGGGGTCCACAAGAGACCCAGTACTTC.

V usage is TRBV11-2 and J usage is TRBJ2-5; D gene uncertain. Trimming stripped 8 bases from V and 6 bases from J, with 13 bases between. The germline V gene has CDR1 SGHAT and CDR2 FQNNGV. CDR3 length equals 12 residues. In DNA, the CDR3 is TGTGCCAGCGAACTGGCAGGAAAGACCCAGTACTTC. Translated: CASELAGKTQYF.

The chain recombines TRBV19 with TRBJ2-3, with a weak D call TRBD1 (6 bases). The V end lost 5 bases, the J end lost 0 bases, and 12 bases lay between the germline ends. From germline, CDR1 is LNHDA and CDR2 SQIVND (reference sequence). CDR3 length: 15 residues. The CDR3 is CASSRTGSSTDTQYF. DNA for the CDR3: TGTGCCAGTAGTCGAACAGGGTCGAGCACAGATACGCAGTATTTT.

The V gene is TRBV7-9, the J gene TRBJ1-6; D remains unclear. CDR1 is SEHNR and CDR2 is FQNEAQ in the germline V gene (reference sequence). V was pared by 3 bases and J by 8 bases, with 14 bases between. The CDR3 loop spans 15 amino acids. The CDR3 loop is CASSFPLGLDSPLHF. The CDR3 DNA is TGTGCCAGCAGCTTTCCACTGGGGTTGGATTCACCCCTCCACTTT. The full variable domain, its missing parts supplied by reference TRBV7-9 and TRBJ1-6, is DTGVSQNPRHKITKRGQNVTFRCDPISEHNRLYWYRQTLGQGPEFLTYFQNEAQLEKSRLLSDRFSAERPKGSFSTLEIQRTEQGDSAMYLCASSFPLGLDSPLHFGNGTRLTVT.

The chain combines TRBV27 with TRBJ2-7; the D is unclear. The CDR3 runs 13 residues. The germline V and J ends were trimmed by 3 bases and 4 bases, with 10 bases remaining between them. Germline assignment: CDR1 MNHEY and CDR2 SMNVEV (reference sequence). The CDR3 DNA reads as TGTGCCAGCAGTTTTGGGGTGGGGTACGAGCAGTACTTC. Its translation is CASSFGVGYEQYF.

This clone was seen only once. This chain connects TRBV9 to TRBJ1-5; 7 bases fit TRBD1. Germline CDR1 reads SGDLS; CDR2 reads YYNGEE. The V segment lost 5 bases and the J segment 1 base; nucleotides outside the gene matches: 6. This CDR3 region has 15 residues. For the CDR3, the DNA is TGTGCCAGCAGTCAGGGGGACAGAAGCAATCAGCCCCAGCATTTT. Translation gives CASSQGDRSNQPQHF.

The table lists this clone with a few counts. This chain joins TRBV27 and TRBJ1-2, with D unclear. CDR3 length equals 13 residues. Deletions cut 3 bases from V and 4 bases from J, with 9 bases between. CDR1 and CDR2 from the germline V gene are MNHEY and SMNVEV (reference sequence). The CDR3 DNA follows: TGTGCCAGCAGTTTTAGAAGTACCTATGGCTACACCTTC. Protein: CASSFRSTYGYTF.

The chain links TRBV5-1 to TRBJ1-1, with TRBD1 matching 9 bases. The germline V gene encodes CDR1 SGHRS and CDR2 YFSETQ. V lost 1 base to trimming and J lost 10 bases; unmatched junction nucleotides: 8. CDR3 length: 14 residues. This chain's CDR3 is CASSLPGTGNLAFF. CDR3 DNA sequence: TGCGCCAGCAGCTTGCCCGGGACAGGGAACTTAGCTTTCTTT.

This clone was counted a single time. The V call is TRBV6-1, the J call TRBJ2-5; 7 bases agree with TRBD2. The CDR3 extends over 13 amino acids. Trimming cost V 6 bases and J 3 bases; bases outside gene matches: 4. Germline CDR1 and CDR2: MNHNS and SASEGT. The CDR3, as DNA: TGTGCCAGCAGATCCGGGACTAAAGAGACCCAGTACTTC. Its protein product is CASRSGTKETQYF.

The V call is TRBV5-1, the J call TRBJ2-5; weak D call: TRBD1 (6 bases). The V gene's germline CDR1 is SGHRS and CDR2 YFSETQ. V was pared by 5 bases and J by 3 bases, with 11 bases between. The CDR3 covers 13 residues. The CDR3: CASRNNREETQYF. CDR3 nucleotides: TGCGCCAGCAGGAATAACAGGGAAGAGACCCAGTACTTC.

The CDR3: CASSSPTGSHNEQFF. CDR3 sequence (DNA): TGTGCCAGCAGTTCGCCGACAGGGTCCCACAATGAGCAGTTCTTC. V gene TRBV27 combines with J gene TRBJ2-1, with 7 bases that match TRBD1. After removal of 4 bases from V and 5 bases from J, the junction contained 8 bases not matched to a gene. The CDR3 is made up of 15 amino acids. Germline CDR1 reads MNHEY; CDR2 reads SMNVEV (reference sequence).

J is TRBJ1-2 and V is TRBV12-5, with D possibly matching TRBD1 (6 bases). The CDR3 contains 15 residues. The germline gives CDR1 LGHNT, CDR2 FRNRAP. The V and J ends lost 2 bases and 8 bases respectively, with 18 bases between them. CDR3 loop: CASGLTASGGGGYTF. The CDR3 DNA reads TGTGCTAGTGGTTTGACGGCCTCGGGGGGCGGCGGCTACACCTTC.

V usage is TRBV5-1 and J usage is TRBJ2-5; 11 positions match TRBD1. From germline, CDR1 is SGHRS and CDR2 YFSETQ. V dropped 4 bases and J dropped 3; count of bases not matched to a gene: 5. This CDR3 is 15 amino acids long. DNA of the CDR3: TGCGCCAGCAGCAACGTGGGACAGGGGGAAGAGACCCAGTACTTC. The encoded protein is CASSNVGQGEETQYF.

At least ten counts were recorded for this clone. The chain links TRBV25-1 to TRBJ1-6; weak D call: TRBD1 (5 bases). With 1 base removed from V and 10 bases from J, the gap between germline ends came to 14 bases. The CDR3 totals 15 residues. The germline CDR1 and CDR2 sequences are MGHDK and SYGVNS. The CDR3 loop reads CASSEWAGPLSPLHF. CDR3 nucleotide sequence: TGTGCCAGCAGTGAATGGGCAGGGCCTCTGTCACCCCTCCACTTT.

The rearrangement joins TRBV29-1 to TRBJ2-3, with D maybe TRBD1 (5 bases). CDR3 length equals 16 residues. The V end was cut by 7 bases, the J end by 0 bases, with 20 bases between. Germline-derived CDR1 and CDR2 are SQVTM and ANQGSEA. CDR3 in DNA: TGCAGCGACCGCCGCCAGGGATCACCAAGCACAGATACGCAGTATTTT. It codes for CSDRRQGSPSTDTQYF.